This T cell receptor (beta chain) was retrieved from a study of OX40 agonist ivuxolimab in advanced cancers. For the study at large: Among those enrolled, mean age was about 58 years (range roughly 20 to 79) and 82.7% were male.

Repertoires were generated with immunoSEQ multiplex PCR, while TCRdb's copy carries only in-frame clones and drops some. The profile covers about 55,000 clones, with approximately 90% appearing a single time and approximately 1.6% taken by the ten largest. Cycle 7 day 1, cycle 4 day 1, and baseline were the timepoints at which blood was sampled. CDR1 SGHRS and CDR2 YFSETQ come from the germline V gene. Trimming pared 6 bases from V and 7 bases from J, leaving 19 bases between. The CDR3 loop spans 15 amino acids. The specimen was CD4+ or CD8+ T cells sorted from blood, collected in a trial of the OX40 agonist ivuxolimab. The chain combines TRBV5-1 with TRBJ1-4; TRBD1 is a possible D gene (5 bases). The source is an adult with an advanced solid tumor such as melanoma, head and neck, liver or kidney cancer. This CDR3 reads CASTRDPVGGEKLFF. The DNA of the CDR3 is TGCGCCAGCACCAGGGACCCAGTGGGTGGTGAAAAACTGTTTTTT.